These 30 T cell receptor beta chains came from one sample sequenced in a study of CD8 T cells in ankylosing spondylitis. Using its own MiXCR run on the 5' RACE reads, TCRdb lists one record per CDR3 protein. The sample lists approximately 350,000 distinct CDR3 sequences, more than 20% occurring once. Source material: blood, either unsorted or a sorted T cell fraction (not recorded which). These receptors were collected from a male donor with ankylosing spondylitis or in good health (not recorded which).

This clonotype appeared many times. At one end the junction does not follow the germline gene, possibly because of a read error. The gene calls are TRBV4-2 and TRBJ2-1, with 10 bases fitting TRBD1. The CDR3 is 15 amino acids. From germline, CDR1 is LGHNA and CDR2 YNFKEQ. Written as DNA, the CDR3 is TGCGCCAGCAGCCAGGACAGGGGGGGGTACAATGAGCAGTTCTTC. It translates to CASSQDRGGYNEQFF.

V gene TRBV4-2 combines with J gene TRBJ2-3, with TRBD2 matching over 12 bases. This CDR3 spans 20 amino acids. V shed 0 bases and J 0 bases; nucleotides not matched to a gene: 10. Germline V gene data show CDR1 as LGHNA and CDR2 as YNFKEQ. CDR3 nucleotides: TGTGCCAGCAGCCAAGATGCGCTAGCGGGGGGGCCTTCCAGCACAGATACGCAGTATTTT. Protein: CASSQDALAGGPSSTDTQYF.

This clonotype was detected many times. The gene calls are TRBV11-2 and TRBJ2-3; no clear D gene. This CDR3 is 12 amino acids long. V was trimmed by 5 bases and J by 2 bases, leaving 5 bases between them. In germline, CDR1 is SGHAT, CDR2 FQNNGV. The CDR3 loop is CASSQATDTQYF. In nucleotides, the CDR3 is TGTGCCAGCAGCCAGGCCACAGATACGCAGTATTTT.

The chain joins TRBV20-1 to TRBJ2-3; D is ambiguous. V was trimmed by 5 bases and J by 1 base, leaving 4 bases between them. Germline assignment: CDR1 DFQATT and CDR2 SNEGSKA (reference sequence). The CDR3 covers 11 residues. The DNA of the CDR3 is TGCAGTGCTCCCGGCACAGATACGCAGTATTTT. It translates to CSAPGTDTQYF.

This clonotype turned up a few times. CDR3 region: CASSFATANTEAFF. Written as DNA, the CDR3 is TGTGCCAGCAGCTTCGCGACAGCGAACACTGAAGCTTTCTTT. The chain links TRBV7-9 to TRBJ1-1; D is perhaps TRBD1 (5 bases). The germline gives CDR1 SEHNR, CDR2 FQNEAQ (reference sequence). The CDR3 sequence is 14 residues long. The V gene lost 3 bases and the J gene lost 1 base, with 9 bases spanning the gap.

The chain combines TRBV6-4 with TRBJ2-2; D gene unclear. The CDR3 spans 14 residues. Trimming pared 0 bases from V and 3 bases from J, leaving 5 bases between. Germline V gene lookup returns CDR1 MRHNA and CDR2 SNTAGT. CDR3 sequence reads: CASSDSTYTGELFF. In nucleotides, the CDR3 is TGTGCCAGCAGTGACTCTACTTACACCGGGGAGCTGTTTTTT.

This clonotype was seen repeatedly, ten times or more. The chain has TRBV12-3 or TRBV12-4 and TRBJ1-5; D might be TRBD1 (5 bases). The CDR3 contains 12 residues. Trimming took off 6 bases at V and 4 bases at J, with 7 bases between the two ends. CDR3 sequence reads: CASREGNQPQHF. CDR3 DNA: TGTGCCAGCAGGGAGGGGAATCAGCCCCAGCATTTT.

V is TRBV23-1 and J is TRBJ2-7, with 11 positions matching TRBD1. TRBV23-1 qualifies as an ORF whose function is uncertain. After removal of 8 bases from V and 0 bases from J, the junction contained 12 bases not matched to a gene. The CDR3 covers 17 residues. CDR3 sequence: CASADRGRISDSYEQYF. DNA for the CDR3: TGCGCCAGCGCGGACAGGGGGCGCATATCAGACTCCTACGAGCAGTACTTC.

The chain carries TRBV27 and TRBJ2-7, with a weak D call TRBD1 (6 bases). CDR3 size: 13 residues. CDR1 and CDR2 (germline): MNHEY, SMNVEV (reference sequence). Trimming pared 4 bases from V and 4 bases from J, leaving 11 bases between. As DNA, the CDR3 is TGTGCCAGCAGTTACAGGGTCTCGTACGAGCAGTACTTC. As protein: CASSYRVSYEQYF.

This clonotype was observed a handful of times. The chain uses TRBV5-6 and TRBJ2-1, with D possibly being TRBD1 or TRBD2 (5 bases each). There are 17 residues in the CDR3. Per germline, CDR1 SGHDT and CDR2 YYEEEE. V gave up 3 bases and J gave up 2 bases, with 18 bases separating them. The CDR3 here is CASSSYRDPDPYNEQFF. DNA of the CDR3: TGTGCCAGCAGCTCCTACCGGGACCCGGACCCCTACAATGAGCAGTTCTTC.

The chain combines TRBV12-3 or TRBV12-4 with TRBJ2-7, with D perhaps given as TRBD1 or TRBD2 (5 bases each). CDR3 size: 16 residues. V was trimmed by 1 base and J by 4 bases, leaving 17 bases between them. The CDR3 nucleotides read TGTGCCAGCAGTTTAGGAGGGGCGAAGAAACCGTACGAGCAGTACTTC. It translates to CASSLGGAKKPYEQYF.

This clonotype was observed a handful of times. The rearrangement links TRBV5-6 to TRBJ2-3, with D maybe TRBD2 (5 bases). The V gene's germline CDR1 is SGHDT and CDR2 YYEEEE. The V end was cut by 4 bases, the J end by 4 bases, with 19 bases between. CDR3 length: 16 amino acids. CDR3 amino acids: CASSPTRFVRSDTQYF. The CDR3 nucleotides read TGTGCCAGCAGCCCTACTAGGTTCGTTCGCTCAGATACGCAGTATTTT.

This clonotype has only a few counts. The CDR3 here is CASRLLPSETQYF. The DNA for the CDR3 is TGTGCCAGCAGGCTGCTCCCTTCGGAGACCCAGTACTTC. The rearrangement links TRBV28 to TRBJ2-5, with no clear D. V was pared by 6 bases and J by 5 bases, with 13 bases between. The CDR3 runs 13 residues. Per the germline V gene, CDR1 is MDHEN and CDR2 is SYDVKM.

In its sample, this clonotype was seen a few times. The chain has TRBV6-2 or TRBV6-3 and TRBJ2-7, with D unresolved. This CDR3 spans 13 amino acids. V dropped 5 bases and J dropped 6 bases, with 14 bases sitting between them. CDR1 MNHEY and CDR2 SVGEGT come from the germline V gene. DNA of the CDR3: TGTGCCAGCAGTCCCGGAGAGGTGCGCGAGCAGTACTTC. Encoded protein: CASSPGEVREQYF.

Only a few counts were recorded for this clonotype. V usage is TRBV6-1 and J usage is TRBJ2-5, with 7 positions matching TRBD1. The CDR3 runs 16 residues. CDR1 is MNHNS, CDR2 SASEGT, per germline. J lost 0 bases, V lost 6 bases, and 10 bases had no gene match. The CDR3 DNA follows: TGTGCCAGCAGCCGACAGGGAGAGGAGTACCAAGAGACCCAGTACTTC. It specifies CASSRQGEEYQETQYF.

The chain combines TRBV20-1 with TRBJ1-1, with 8 bases matching TRBD1. This CDR3 comprises 14 residues. Germline values: CDR1 DFQATT, CDR2 SNEGSKA (reference sequence). V lost 5 bases to trimming and J lost 5 bases; unmatched junction nucleotides: 10. CDR3 amino acids: CSALKTGEKTEAFF. The CDR3 coding sequence is TGCAGTGCTCTCAAGACAGGGGAGAAGACTGAAGCTTTCTTT.

The chain uses TRBV20-1 and TRBJ2-7, with 9 bases matching TRBD1. Germline lookup yields CDR1 DFQATT and CDR2 SNEGSKA (reference sequence). CDR3 length: 16 residues. J lost 2 bases, V lost 2 bases, and 10 bases had no gene match. The CDR3 is CSARSIAGTGPYEQYF. The CDR3 DNA is TGCAGTGCTAGAAGTATCGCCGGGACAGGGCCCTACGAGCAGTACTTC.

V gene TRBV12-3 or TRBV12-4 combines with J gene TRBJ2-3, with D uncertain. The V end was cut by 6 bases, the J end by 0 bases, with 13 bases between. This CDR3 region has 15 residues. The CDR3 here is CASRGTSSSTDTQYF. DNA for the CDR3: TGTGCCAGCAGGGGTACCAGTTCTAGCACAGATACGCAGTATTTT.

This clonotype turned up a few times. CDR3 loop: CATTPLPGQTYNEQFF. The CDR3 nucleotides read TGTGCCACCACCCCCCTCCCGGGACAAACCTACAATGAGCAGTTCTTC. V gene TRBV15 combines with J gene TRBJ2-1; a possible D gene is TRBD1 (6 bases). The V end was cut by 7 bases, the J end by 2 bases, with 18 bases between. This CDR3 has 16 amino acids. Germline CDR1 and CDR2: LNHNV and YYDKDF (reference sequence).

A few counts support this clonotype. This rearrangement joins TRBV12-3 or TRBV12-4 to TRBJ2-2; D is uncertain. Between the trimmed V and J ends, which lost 3 bases and 1 base, there was a span of 6 bases. The CDR3 is 14 amino acids. The CDR3 DNA reads as TGTGCCAGCAGTTTGAATCAGAACACCGGGGAGCTGTTTTTT. It codes for CASSLNQNTGELFF.

J is TRBJ1-1 and V is TRBV20-1; D gene unclear. Germline values: CDR1 DFQATT, CDR2 SNEGSKA (reference sequence). Trimming removed 5 bases at V and 2 bases at J, with 12 bases between. The CDR3 sequence is 13 residues long. CDR3 in DNA: TGCAGTGCTGGGCCATACCTTAACACTGAAGCTTTCTTT. Its protein is CSAGPYLNTEAFF.

This chain links TRBV7-9 with TRBJ2-5, with D hard to call. Per germline, CDR1 SEHNR and CDR2 FQNEAQ (reference sequence). V shed 3 bases and J shed 1 base, with 12 bases lying between them. CDR3 length: 15 residues. DNA of the CDR3: TGTGCCAGCAGCTTTGCGACACACACCCAAGAGACCCAGTACTTC. Translation gives CASSFATHTQETQYF.

The rearrangement uses TRBV11-2 and TRBJ2-1; 11 bases agree with TRBD1. V shed 5 bases and J 2 bases; nucleotides not matched to a gene: 11. This CDR3 is built from 18 residues. The V gene's germline CDR1 is SGHAT and CDR2 FQNNGV. The CDR3 DNA follows: TGTGCCAGCAGCCCTATAGGTAGGACAGGGGGCCCCTACAATGAGCAGTTCTTC. Its translation: CASSPIGRTGGPYNEQFF.

This chain connects TRBV7-9 to TRBJ2-2; no definite D call. The CDR3 extends over 15 amino acids. The V gene lost 5 bases and the J gene lost 2 bases, with 12 bases spanning the gap. Germline CDR1 and CDR2: SEHNR and FQNEAQ (reference sequence). The CDR3 sequence is CASSPTGPNTGELFF. Here the CDR3 DNA reads TGTGCCAGCAGCCCCACCGGGCCAAACACCGGGGAGCTGTTTTTT.

The CDR3 DNA sequence: TGTGCCAGCATCCAAGCCCTGGGGGCCTGGCCCTACGAGCAGTACTTC. Its protein product is CASIQALGAWPYEQYF. The chain has TRBV12-3 or TRBV12-4 and TRBJ2-7; weak D call: TRBD1 (6 bases). CDR3 length: 16 residues. With 7 bases removed from V and 2 bases from J, the gap between germline ends came to 21 bases.

The table lists this clonotype with many counts. The V gene is TRBV6-1, the J gene TRBJ2-2, with TRBD1 identical over 8 bases. In germline, CDR1 is MNHNS, CDR2 SASEGT. Trimming took 6 bases from V and 7 from J; bases not matched to a gene: 7. The CDR3 sequence is 14 residues long. CDR3 sequence (DNA): TGTGCCAGCAGCCCAGGGGGCGAGGGCGGGGAGCTGTTTTTT. Its translation is CASSPGGEGGELFF.

The chain joins TRBV12-3 or TRBV12-4 to TRBJ2-6; 7 bases match TRBD1. This CDR3 comprises 15 residues. J lost 3 bases, V lost 4 bases, and 3 bases had no gene match. CDR3 bases: TGTGCCAGCAGTTCGGACAGGAATGGGGCCAACGTCCTGACTTTC. Its translation is CASSSDRNGANVLTF.

This chain connects TRBV5-6 to TRBJ2-3, with a tentative D call TRBD2 (5 bases). The CDR3 runs 14 residues. Germline V gene sequence: CDR1 SGHDT, CDR2 YYEEEE. Trimming took 0 bases from V and 3 from J, leaving 8 bases between them. CDR3 bases: TGTGCCAGCAGCTTGGCCCTAGCAACAGATACGCAGTATTTT. It is translated as CASSLALATDTQYF.

The CDR3: CASSLTGTGNYEQYF. The CDR3 region has the DNA TGTGCCAGCAGCTTGACCGGGACAGGGAATTACGAGCAGTACTTC. The chain is built from TRBV11-2 and TRBJ2-7, with 9 nucleotides matching TRBD1. With V trimmed by 3 bases and J by 4 bases, 7 bases remained unmatched. Per the germline V gene, CDR1 is SGHAT and CDR2 is FQNNGV. The CDR3 sequence is 15 residues long.

This sequence joins TRBV4-1 and TRBJ2-7, with 7 bases that match TRBD2. Germline CDR1 reads MGHRA; CDR2 reads YSYEKL. The CDR3 has 14 amino acids. V was clipped by 3 bases and J by 5 bases; unmatched bases: 7. The CDR3 DNA follows: TGCGCCAGCAGCCAGGCAGCGGGGCACGACGAGCAGTACTTC. Its protein is CASSQAAGHDEQYF.